These T cell receptor beta chains were read from a single sample in a study of blood T cell repertoires in COVID-19. Repertoires were generated with immunoSEQ multiplex PCR, while TCRdb's copy carries only in-frame clones and drops some. Of around 51,000 clones in the sample, about 86% were seen once. The sample comprised peripheral blood. The receptors come from a man aged 80 or over with active COVID-19. CDR3s leave out the opening cysteine and the closing phenylalanine or tryptophan. A D gene is named only where the DNA matches it firmly.

TRBJ1-5 TRBD1 TRBV19 ASSIPSGTGISNQPQH
TRBJ2-7 NA TRBV28 ASSYNTGSSVKNEQY
TRBJ2-5 TRBD1 TRBV7-2 ASSSSPGQGSAETQY
TRBJ1-5 NA TRBV20-1 SASARGQPQH
TRBJ2-1 TRBD2 TRBV7-3 ASPPIAGEDEQF
TRBJ1-5 NA TRBV19 ASSNRASGPQH
TRBJ2-1 NA TRBV19 ASSLRGPEVSPYNEQF
TRBJ2-7 TRBD2 TRBV7-8 ASSPLVAGGGYEQY
TRBJ2-1 NA TRBV7-8 ASSSRGGQTGNEQF
TRBJ2-3 NA TRBV7-8 ASSLEDLGTDAQY
TRBJ1-2 NA TRBV28 ASSLGGTWGYT
TRBJ1-6 NA TRBV6-5 ASSYWQGSNSPLH
TRBJ2-2 NA TRBV5-6 ASSLQGAGELF
TRBJ1-1 TRBD1 TRBV6-2/TRBV6-3 ASRRDRIMNTEAF
TRBJ2-1 NA TRBV9 ASSPRDSGYNEQF
TRBJ2-3 TRBD2 TRBV2 ASSPTSGRTDTQY
TRBJ2-3 NA TRBV2 ASSGPTKAPTDTQY
TRBJ2-5 NA TRBV14 ASSRGQGGNQETQY
TRBJ2-1 NA TRBV7-3 ASSPSGFYNEQF
TRBJ2-7 TRBD2 TRBV6-6 ASSPDLLAGAPREQY
TRBJ2-1 TRBD2 TRBV5-4 ASSSGTSGRGNEQF
TRBJ1-2 NA TRBV10-1 ASSEMRNYGYT
TRBJ1-3 TRBD1 TRBV5-4 ASSLDPTGVGNTIY
TRBJ2-1 NA TRBV5-1 ASSLARGNEQF
TRBJ2-7 TRBD1 TRBV5-1 ASSPKTGASYEQY
TRBJ2-1 NA TRBV3-1/TRBV3-2 ASSLQGRNEQF
TRBJ2-7 NA TRBV28 ASSSLTGNEQY
TRBJ2-7 TRBD1 TRBV6-5 ASRGLDRVYEQY
TRBJ2-1 NA TRBV5-1 ASSADSYNEQF
TRBJ2-7 NA TRBV11-3 ASSLYSGYEQY
TRBJ2-1 TRBD2 TRBV7-2 ASSFLAGVARNEQF
TRBJ1-2 NA TRBV6-5 VTGDVTNYGYT